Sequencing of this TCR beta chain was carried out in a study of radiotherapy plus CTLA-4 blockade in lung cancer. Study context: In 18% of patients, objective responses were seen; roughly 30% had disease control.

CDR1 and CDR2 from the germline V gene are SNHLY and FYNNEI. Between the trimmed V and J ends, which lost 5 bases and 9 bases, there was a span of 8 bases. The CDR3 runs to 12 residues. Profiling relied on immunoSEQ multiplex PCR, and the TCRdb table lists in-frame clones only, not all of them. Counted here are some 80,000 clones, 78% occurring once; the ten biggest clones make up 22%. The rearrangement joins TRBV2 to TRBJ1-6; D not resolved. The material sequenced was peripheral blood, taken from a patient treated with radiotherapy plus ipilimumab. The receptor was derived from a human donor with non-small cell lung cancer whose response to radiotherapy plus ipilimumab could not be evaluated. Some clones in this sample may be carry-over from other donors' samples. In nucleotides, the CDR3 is TGTGCCAGCAGTCTAGACCGTTCACCCCTCCACTTT. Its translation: CASSLDRSPLHF.